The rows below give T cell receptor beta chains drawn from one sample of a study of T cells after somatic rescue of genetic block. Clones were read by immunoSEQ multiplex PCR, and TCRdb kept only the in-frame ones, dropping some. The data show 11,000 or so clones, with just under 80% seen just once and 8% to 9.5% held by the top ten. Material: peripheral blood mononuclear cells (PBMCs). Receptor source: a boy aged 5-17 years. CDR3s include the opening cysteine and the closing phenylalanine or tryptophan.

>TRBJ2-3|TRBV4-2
CASSQDIVLTDTQYF
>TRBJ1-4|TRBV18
CASSPTATNEKLFF
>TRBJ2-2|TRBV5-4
CASSPSGTSLLSELFF
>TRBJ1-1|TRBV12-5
CASGLGSLMDTEAFF
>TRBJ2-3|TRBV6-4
CASSDSPSGSLGDTQYF
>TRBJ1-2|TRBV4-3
CASSQDPTDYGYTF
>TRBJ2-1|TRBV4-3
CASSQEEYNEQFF
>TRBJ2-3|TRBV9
CASSVDRLASGDTQYF
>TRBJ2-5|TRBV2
CASSAGSTPDF
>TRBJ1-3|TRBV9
CASSVGLTGVFGNTIYF
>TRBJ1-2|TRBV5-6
CASSEGQGGYTF